The 10 T cell receptor beta chains below were found in one sample sequenced in a study of blood T cell repertoires in COVID-19. Sequencing was performed with immunoSEQ multiplex PCR; in TCRdb, only in-frame clones are kept and a portion is missing. The data contain roughly 250,000 clones, under 85% of them singletons. The sequenced sample consisted of peripheral blood. The origin of the receptors is a human donor with COVID-19, enrolled during active disease. The donor label of this sample is uncertain.

The V call is TRBV19, the J call TRBJ2-7, with 7 nucleotides matching TRBD1. V shed 1 base, J shed 5 bases, and the junction held 5 bases outside the gene matches. The CDR3 sequence is 14 residues long. Germline CDR1 LNHDA, CDR2 SQIVND (reference sequence). As DNA, the CDR3 is TGTGCCAGTAGTATAGTTACAGGGGCCCACGAGCAGTACTTC. This sequence encodes CASSIVTGAHEQYF.

This clone was observed a handful of times. The sample has other DNA sequences that encode this CDR3 too. This chain uses TRBV7-9 with TRBJ1-3, with no clear D. Trimming took off 1 base at V and 0 bases at J, with 4 bases between the two ends. The CDR3 covers 14 residues. The germline V gene has CDR1 SEHNR and CDR2 FQNEAQ (reference sequence). The CDR3: CASSLGASGNTIYF. In DNA form, the CDR3 reads TGTGCCAGCAGCTTAGGGGCCTCTGGAAACACCATATATTTT.

This sequence joins TRBV5-8 and TRBJ2-7, with TRBD1 matching over 9 bases. This CDR3 is built from 15 residues. V shed 3 bases, J shed 3 bases, and the junction held 7 bases outside the gene matches. The V gene's germline CDR1 is SGHTS and CDR2 YDEGEE. CDR3 region: CASSSSGTGFYEQYF. DNA for the CDR3: TGTGCCAGCAGCTCATCCGGGACAGGGTTCTACGAGCAGTACTTC.

The chain recombines TRBV4-1 with TRBJ1-5; D possibly corresponds to TRBD1 (6 bases). The CDR3 consists of 15 residues. V shed 1 base and J shed 11 bases, with 18 bases lying between them. CDR1 is MGHRA and CDR2 is YSYEKL in the germline V gene. This chain's CDR3 is CASSQVDRRGTTQHF. Here the CDR3 DNA reads TGCGCCAGCAGCCAAGTCGACAGGCGAGGAACGACCCAGCATTTT.

A word on this clone: The germline gene is not matched at one end of the junction; a read error may be the cause. The rearrangement uses TRBV28 and TRBJ1-2, with D tentatively TRBD1 (6 bases). Germline CDR1 reads MDHEN; CDR2 reads SYDVKM. CDR3 length equals 14 residues. In DNA form, the CDR3 reads TGTGCCCGCAGTAGGGGAGGGGGGGCGTCCGGCTACACCTTC. This sequence encodes CARSRGGGASGYTF.

The chain couples TRBV9 to TRBJ2-1; 11 bases are shared with TRBD1. Germline lookup yields CDR1 SGDLS and CDR2 YYNGEE. V lost 2 bases to trimming and J lost 7 bases; unmatched junction nucleotides: 5. The CDR3 is 15 amino acids. As DNA, the CDR3 is TGTGCCAGCAGCGTGGGTGGACAGGGGGCAAATGAGCAGTTCTTC. Amino acids: CASSVGGQGANEQFF.

The rearrangement uses TRBV6-5 and TRBJ2-7, with 7 bases fitting TRBD1. This CDR3 contains 12 residues. V was clipped by 10 bases and J by 5 bases; unmatched bases: 8. CDR1 is MNHEY, CDR2 SVGAGI, per germline. The CDR3 spells CATGQVLDEQYF. CDR3 nucleotides: TGTGCCACCGGACAGGTCCTGGACGAGCAGTACTTC.

The count of this clone is one. This chain links TRBV11-2 with TRBJ1-1, with no clear D. V shed 1 base and J shed 0 bases, with 3 bases lying between them. Germline V gene lookup returns CDR1 SGHAT and CDR2 FQNNGV. The CDR3 length is 13 residues. The CDR3 DNA sequence: TGTGCCAGCAGCTTAGCAGTGAACACTGAAGCTTTCTTT. Protein: CASSLAVNTEAFF. The variable domain in full, completed from reference TRBV11-2 and TRBJ1-1, reads EAGVAQSPRYKIIEKRQSVAFWCNPISGHATLYWYQQILGQGPKLLIQFQNNGVVDDSQLPKDRFSAERLKGVDSTLKIQPAKLEDSAVYLCASSLAVNTEAFFGQGTRLTVV.

The chain has TRBV19 and TRBJ1-1; the match to TRBD1 covers 8 bases. V shed 4 bases, J shed 1 base, and the junction held 8 bases outside the gene matches. The CDR3 is 16 amino acids. Germline lookup yields CDR1 LNHDA and CDR2 SQIVND (reference sequence). The CDR3 DNA reads as TGTGCCAGTAGTACAGACCCGACAGGGGCGAACACTGAAGCTTTCTTT. The encoded protein is CASSTDPTGANTEAFF.

The J gene is TRBJ1-5, the V gene TRBV6-5, with no clear D. The germline V gene has CDR1 MNHEY and CDR2 SVGAGI. Trimming stripped 5 bases from V and 5 bases from J, with 10 bases between. The CDR3 runs to 13 residues. The CDR3 bases are TGTGCCAGCAGTACGCGGTCAGATCAGCCCCAGCATTTT. Translation gives CASSTRSDQPQHF.